This TCR beta chain was identified during a study of shared clonotypes between healthy human individuals. Study overall: Samples came from a couple of female and a few male donors aged 18 to 49. General observations from the study: The authors expected sequencing depth to affect clonotype sharing among donors.

CDR1 is KGHSH and CDR2 is LQKENI in the germline V gene. V dropped 3 bases and J dropped 1 base, with 10 bases sitting between them. The CDR3 totals 15 residues. Libraries were prepared by immunoSEQ multiplex PCR; TCRdb keeps only in-frame clonotypes and omits some of them. The table has 2 million to 3 million clones, 93% seen once; the top ten hold 0.36%. A single count supports this clone. Its matching antigen is unknown. The sample contains more than one DNA sequence encoding this CDR3. The receptor's source is a man aged 18 to 30 in good health. Some clones in this sample may be carry-over from other donors' samples. The chain couples TRBV18 to TRBJ1-5; D may be TRBD1 (5 bases). Sample: naive CD4+ T cells from PBMCs. Subset denoted: CD45RA+ positively selected. CDR3 DNA sequence: TGTGCCAGCTCACCTTCAGGGCCGAGCAATCAGCCCCAGCATTTT. It translates to CASSPSGPSNQPQHF.